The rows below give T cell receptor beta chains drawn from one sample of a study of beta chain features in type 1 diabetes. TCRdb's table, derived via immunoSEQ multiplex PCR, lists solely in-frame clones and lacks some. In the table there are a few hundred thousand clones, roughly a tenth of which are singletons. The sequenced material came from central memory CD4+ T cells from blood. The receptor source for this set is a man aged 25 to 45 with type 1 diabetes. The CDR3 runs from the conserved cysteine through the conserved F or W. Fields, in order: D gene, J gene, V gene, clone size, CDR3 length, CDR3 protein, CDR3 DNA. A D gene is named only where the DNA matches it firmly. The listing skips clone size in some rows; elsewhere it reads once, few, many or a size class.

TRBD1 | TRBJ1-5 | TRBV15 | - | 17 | CATSRPGQISFNQPQHF | TGTGCCACCAGCAGACCGGGACAGATATCATTCAATCAGCCCCAGCATTTT
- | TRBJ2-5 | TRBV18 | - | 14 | CASLRGRDEETQYF | TGTGCCAGCCTCAGGGGGAGGGACGAAGAGACCCAGTACTTC
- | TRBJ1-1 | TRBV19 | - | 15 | CASRGVYGRGTEAFF | TGTGCCAGTAGAGGCGTTTATGGCAGGGGCACTGAAGCTTTCTTT
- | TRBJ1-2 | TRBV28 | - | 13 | CASSNTGFYGYTF | TGTGCCAGCAGTAACACAGGCTTCTATGGCTACACCTTC
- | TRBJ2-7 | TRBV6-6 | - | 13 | CASSSRESGEQYF | TGTGCCAGCAGTTCACGGGAGTCAGGCGAGCAGTACTTC
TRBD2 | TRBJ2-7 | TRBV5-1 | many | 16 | CASSWTLAGGGYEQYF | TGCGCCAGCAGCTGGACCCTAGCGGGCGGTGGCTACGAGCAGTACTTC
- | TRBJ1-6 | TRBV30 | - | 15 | CAWNRGRAYNSPLHF | TGTGCCTGGAACCGGGGTAGGGCTTATAATTCACCCCTCCACTTT
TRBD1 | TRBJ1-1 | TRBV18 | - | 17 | CASSSEEGQVQNTEAFF | TGTGCCAGCTCATCAGAGGAAGGACAGGTTCAGAACACTGAAGCTTTCTTT
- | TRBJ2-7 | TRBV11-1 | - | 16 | CASSPNKGHALYEQYF | TGTGCCAGCAGCCCTAACAAGGGACACGCCTTGTACGAGCAGTACTTC
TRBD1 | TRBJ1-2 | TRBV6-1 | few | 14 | CASSGQGSNYGYTF | TGTGCCAGCAGCGGACAGGGATCAAACTATGGCTACACCTTC
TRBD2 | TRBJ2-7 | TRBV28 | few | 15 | CASSPGLAGPHEQYF | TGTGCCAGCAGTCCTGGACTAGCGGGACCCCACGAGCAGTACTTC
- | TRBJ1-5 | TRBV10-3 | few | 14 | CASSYLGRGQPQHF | TGTGCCAGCAGTTATTTAGGGAGGGGTCAGCCCCAGCATTTT
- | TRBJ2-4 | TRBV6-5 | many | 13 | CASSSGPRDIQYF | TGTGCCAGCAGTTCAGGCCCGCGAGACATTCAGTACTTC
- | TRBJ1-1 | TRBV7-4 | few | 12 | CARKAADTEAFF | TGTGCCCGGAAGGCTGCCGACACTGAAGCTTTCTTT
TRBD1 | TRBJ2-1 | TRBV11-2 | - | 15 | CASSPGTGGYNEQFF | TGTGCCAGCAGCCCCGGGACAGGGGGCTACAATGAGCAGTTCTTC
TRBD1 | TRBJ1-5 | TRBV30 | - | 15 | CAWSTGTGWGQPQHF | TGTGCCTGGAGTACCGGGACAGGGTGGGGTCAGCCCCAGCATTTT
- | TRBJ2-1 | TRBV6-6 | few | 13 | CASSSAEHLEQFF | TGTGCCAGCAGTTCCGCTGAGCATCTTGAGCAGTTCTTC
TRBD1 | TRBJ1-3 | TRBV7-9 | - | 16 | CASSAQDRGTGNTIYF | TGTGCCAGCAGCGCCCAGGACAGGGGTACTGGAAACACCATATATTTT
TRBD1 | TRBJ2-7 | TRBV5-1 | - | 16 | CASSLSPGQAEYEQYF | TGCGCCAGCAGCTTGAGTCCGGGACAGGCGGAATACGAGCAGTACTTC
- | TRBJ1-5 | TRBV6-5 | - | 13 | CASGIGSNQPQHF | TGTGCCAGCGGTATAGGGAGCAATCAGCCCCAGCATTTT
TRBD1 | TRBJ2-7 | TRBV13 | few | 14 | CASSPTDRVHEQYF | TGTGCCAGCAGTCCAACGGACAGGGTACACGAGCAGTACTTC
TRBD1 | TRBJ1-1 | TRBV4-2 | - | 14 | CASSQEDRGLQAFF | TGTGCCAGCAGCCAAGAGGACAGGGGGCTTCAAGCTTTCTTT
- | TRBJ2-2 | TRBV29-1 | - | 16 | CSVEDLGEFPTGELFF | TGCAGCGTTGAAGATCTAGGCGAGTTCCCCACCGGGGAGCTGTTTTTT
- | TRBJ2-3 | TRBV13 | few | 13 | CASSKADTDTQYF | TGTGCCAGCAGCAAGGCCGACACAGATACGCAGTATTTT
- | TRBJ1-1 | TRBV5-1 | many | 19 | CASSSAVSRSSTMNTEAFF | TGCGCCAGCAGCTCGGCGGTGAGTCGAAGCAGTACTATGAACACTGAAGCTTTCTTT
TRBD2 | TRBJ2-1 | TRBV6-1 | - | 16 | CASSEAGGRAWNEQFF | TGTGCCAGCAGTGAAGCGGGCGGGAGGGCCTGGAATGAGCAGTTCTTC
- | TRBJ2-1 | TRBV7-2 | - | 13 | CASNRQFYNEQFF | TGTGCCAGCAACAGACAGTTTTACAATGAGCAGTTCTTC
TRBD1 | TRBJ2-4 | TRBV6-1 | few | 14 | CASRDTGGGNIQYF | TGTGCCAGCAGGGATACAGGGGGCGGAAACATTCAGTACTTC
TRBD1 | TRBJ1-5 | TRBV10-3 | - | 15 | CAISEGTGTGQPQHF | TGTGCCATCAGTGAGGGGACAGGGACAGGGCAGCCCCAGCATTTT
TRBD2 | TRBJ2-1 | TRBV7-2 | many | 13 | CASSLADLNEQFF | TGTGCCAGCAGCCTAGCGGACCTCAATGAGCAGTTCTTC
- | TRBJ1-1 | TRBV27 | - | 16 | CASSLSYQVLGTEAFF | TGTGCCAGCAGTTTATCTTATCAGGTCCTGGGCACTGAAGCTTTCTTT
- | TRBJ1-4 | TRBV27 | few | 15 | CASSLRWQGYEKLFF | TGTGCCAGCAGTTTAAGGTGGCAGGGGTACGAAAAACTGTTTTTT
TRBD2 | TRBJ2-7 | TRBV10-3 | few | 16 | CAIAREVSASPYEQYF | TGTGCCATCGCCCGGGAGGTGTCGGCTAGTCCCTACGAGCAGTACTTC
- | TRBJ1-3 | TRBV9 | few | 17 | CASSLSVGQSSGNTIYF | TGTGCCAGCAGCCTCTCCGTAGGACAGAGCTCTGGAAACACCATATATTTT